Below are 23 T cell receptor beta chains sequenced from a single sample in a study of cytomegalovirus exposure and HLA in healthy donors (dated by TCRdb to 2016 to 2017). The library was built by means of the immunoSEQ multiplex PCR assay. A mixture of 60 forward primers for TCR Vbeta segments and 13 reverse primers for TCR Jbeta segments was used in the multiplex PCR. TCRdb provides this immuneACCESS table in a form limited to in-frame rearrangements. Some clones are lacking; in checked studies, under half of them reflect an unresolved V gene, and why the rest are absent is not known. The data table for this sample lists about 90,000 clones. Of the sample, about 3.4% is held by the ten largest clones. Sequencing was carried out using PBMCs. The receptor set was obtained from a young woman in good health and CMV-seronegative.

V gene TRBV18 combines with J gene TRBJ2-7, with D uncertain. The CDR3 sequence is 12 residues long. The V end lost 5 bases, the J end lost 0 bases, and 5 bases lay between the germline ends. Germline CDR1 is KGHSH and CDR2 is LQKENI. The DNA for the CDR3 is TGTGCCAGCTCATATTCCTCCTACGAGCAGTACTTC. Its translation: CASSYSSYEQYF.

The V gene is TRBV11-2, the J gene TRBJ2-2, with 10 bases identical to TRBD2. The CDR3 contains 16 residues. Trimming removed 0 bases from V and 5 bases from J; junction bases left unmatched: 3. Germline CDR1 reads SGHAT; CDR2 reads FQNNGV. CDR3 in amino acids: CASSLEGTSVTGELFF. CDR3 nucleotides: TGTGCCAGCAGCTTAGAGGGGACTAGCGTGACCGGGGAGCTGTTTTTT.

The rearrangement links TRBV28 to TRBJ2-1; D remains unclear. V lost 0 bases, J lost 2 bases, and 8 bases lay in between. The CDR3 runs to 15 residues. Germline CDR1 and CDR2: MDHEN and SYDVKM. Written as DNA, the CDR3 is TGTGCCAGCAGTTTATGGGGCAGGACCTACAATGAGCAGTTCTTC. The encoded protein is CASSLWGRTYNEQFF.

The chain employs TRBV13 and TRBJ2-5; no clear D. The germline V gene has CDR1 PRHDT and CDR2 FYEKMQ (reference sequence). V was cut by 1 base and J by 2 bases, with 11 bases left in between. The CDR3 has 15 residues. The CDR3 sequence is CASSLDTERQETQYF. Here the CDR3 DNA reads TGTGCCAGCAGCTTAGATACAGAGAGACAAGAGACCCAGTACTTC.

The V and J genes are TRBV2 and TRBJ2-7; weak D call: TRBD2 (5 bases). Germline loops: CDR1 SNHLY, CDR2 FYNNEI. V gave up 3 bases and J gave up 4 bases, with 25 bases separating them. CDR3 length: 18 amino acids. The CDR3 DNA is TGTGCCAGCAGTGACCAAGTCGGCCACCAACTAGGGAGTTACGAGCAGTACTTC. This encodes CASSDQVGHQLGSYEQYF. The full variable domain, completed using reference TRBV2 and TRBJ2-7, is EPEVTQTPSHQVTQMGQEVILRCVPISNHLYFYWYRQILGQKVEFLVSFYNNEISEKSEIFDDQFSVERPDGSNFTLKIRSTKLEDSAMYFCASSDQVGHQLGSYEQYFGPGTRLTVT.

The V gene is TRBV11-2, the J gene TRBJ2-7; TRBD1 aligns across 7 bases. The CDR3 is 15 residues long. V dropped 5 bases and J dropped 0; count of bases not matched to a gene: 7. CDR1 and CDR2 (germline): SGHAT, FQNNGV. The CDR3: CASSLPGQHSYEQYF. CDR3 in DNA: TGTGCCAGCAGCCTTCCGGGACAGCACTCCTACGAGCAGTACTTC. The entire variable domain, with the rest obtained from reference TRBV11-2 and TRBJ2-7, is as follows: EAGVAQSPRYKIIEKRQSVAFWCNPISGHATLYWYQQILGQGPKLLIQFQNNGVVDDSQLPKDRFSAERLKGVDSTLKIQPAKLEDSAVYLCASSLPGQHSYEQYFGPGTRLTVT.

The V gene is TRBV16, the J gene TRBJ1-2; 7 bases agree with TRBD1. This CDR3 is 17 amino acids long. Trimming took 0 bases from V and 0 from J; bases not matched to a gene: 7. Germline-derived CDR1 and CDR2 are KGHSY and FQNENV. CDR3 DNA: TGTGCCAGCAGCCAATCCCCGCGACAGGGAGCTAACTATGGCTACACCTTC. It is translated as CASSQSPRQGANYGYTF.

V gene TRBV27 combines with J gene TRBJ2-7; D perhaps matches TRBD1 (6 bases). Trimming removed 4 bases at V and 2 bases at J, with 12 bases between. In germline, CDR1 is MNHEY, CDR2 SMNVEV (reference sequence). The CDR3 contains 14 residues. CDR3 sequence: CASSSSDRTYEQYF. CDR3 coding DNA: TGTGCCAGCAGTTCCTCGGACAGAACCTACGAGCAGTACTTC.

The V and J genes are TRBV28 and TRBJ2-5; tentatively, D is TRBD2 (6 bases). This CDR3 contains 14 residues. V was clipped by 6 bases and J by 5 bases, with 16 bases between them. Per germline, CDR1 MDHEN and CDR2 SYDVKM. CDR3 protein: CASRVRGGEETQYF. CDR3 in DNA: TGTGCCAGCAGGGTCCGGGGAGGAGAGGAGACCCAGTACTTC.

CDR3 DNA sequence: TGTGCCAGCAGCTTGACTAGCGGGAGATCTGATACGCAGTATTTT. This sequence encodes CASSLTSGRSDTQYF. The chain carries TRBV5-4 and TRBJ2-3; 11 nucleotides line up with TRBD2. V shed 1 base and J 6 bases; nucleotides not matched to a gene: 4. CDR1 SGHNT and CDR2 YYREEE come from the germline V gene (reference sequence). The CDR3 has 15 amino acids.

A remark on this clone: Germline is not matched at one junction end, which may reflect a read error. The V gene is TRBV7-9, the J gene TRBJ2-7, with a possible D match to TRBD1 (6 bases). The CDR3 totals 15 residues. Germline CDR1 and CDR2: SEHNR and FQNEAQ (reference sequence). The CDR3 DNA is TGTGCCAGCAGCTCGCAACAGGGATCCCCCTATGAGCAGTACTTC. This sequence encodes CASSSQQGSPYEQYF.

The chain links TRBV7-8 to TRBJ1-2, with a possible D match to TRBD1 (5 bases). This CDR3 region has 13 residues. Germline values: CDR1 SGHVS, CDR2 FQNEAQ. Deletions cut 4 bases from V and 5 bases from J, with 11 bases between. CDR3: CASSSRGGYGYTF. For the CDR3, the DNA is TGTGCCAGCAGCTCCCGTGGGGGGTATGGCTACACCTTC.

The chain uses TRBV7-8 and TRBJ2-5, with a tentative D call TRBD2 (5 bases). The V and J ends lost 6 bases and 5 bases respectively, with 13 bases between them. Germline V lookup: CDR1 SGHVS, CDR2 FQNEAQ. This CDR3 region has 13 residues. CDR3 bases: TGTGCCAGCAGGCGACTACCCCCCGAGACCCAGTACTTC. Protein sequence: CASRRLPPETQYF.

This chain links TRBV7-2 with TRBJ1-3; TRBD1 matches at 7 bases. The germline V gene has CDR1 SGHTA and CDR2 FQGNSA. The trim removed 4 bases at V and 2 bases at J, leaving 2 bases unmatched. The CDR3 sequence is 14 residues long. This CDR3 reads CASSSGQPGNTIYF. The CDR3, as DNA: TGTGCCAGCAGCTCGGGACAGCCTGGAAACACCATATATTTT.

The CDR3 region is CASSLGRGSEKLFF. CDR3 nucleotides: TGTGCCAGCAGCTTGGGCAGGGGGAGCGAAAAACTGTTTTTT. This sequence joins TRBV5-4 and TRBJ1-4; 7 nucleotides align to TRBD1. The CDR3 is 14 amino acids. Germline V gene lookup returns CDR1 SGHNT and CDR2 YYREEE (reference sequence). J was trimmed by 8 bases and V by 0 bases; bases with no gene match: 4.

J is TRBJ1-3 and V is TRBV5-4; 10 nucleotides align to TRBD1. CDR1 is SGHNT and CDR2 is YYREEE in the germline V gene (reference sequence). The CDR3 totals 15 residues. The junction had 1 base not matched to a gene; V was cut back by 0 bases and J by 4 bases. CDR3 protein: CASSLAGQGGNTIYF. The CDR3 DNA follows: TGTGCCAGCAGCTTGGCGGGACAGGGGGGAAACACCATATATTTT.

The chain joins TRBV2 to TRBJ2-5, with D possibly matching TRBD2 (6 bases). Germline assignment: CDR1 SNHLY and CDR2 FYNNEI. This CDR3 region has 13 residues. Trimming left V 8 bases short and J 5 bases short, with 15 bases between. The CDR3 reads CASERRELETQYF. CDR3 DNA sequence: TGTGCCAGCGAACGCCGGGAGCTGGAGACCCAGTACTTC.

The chain carries TRBV29-1 and TRBJ2-7; the D gene is possibly TRBD2 (7 bases). The CDR3 has 13 residues. The germline gives CDR1 SQVTM, CDR2 ANQGSEA. The V and J ends lost 7 bases and 5 bases respectively, with 18 bases between them. Here the CDR3 DNA reads TGCAGCGCCATCCGGGGGGCGCAGGACGAGCAGTACTTC. Translation: CSAIRGAQDEQYF.

The chain couples TRBV9 to TRBJ2-7, with 7 bases matching TRBD2. The germline gives CDR1 SGDLS, CDR2 YYNGEE. The CDR3 sequence is 14 residues long. After removal of 4 bases from V and 5 bases from J, the junction contained 9 bases not matched to a gene. The CDR3 bases are TGTGCCAGCAGCTTTAGCGGGTACGTGAACGAGCAGTACTTC. This translates into CASSFSGYVNEQYF.

The CDR3 loop is CASTVTVSGNTIYF. CDR3 in DNA: TGTGCCAGCACGGTTACCGTCTCTGGAAACACCATATATTTT. The chain couples TRBV7-2 to TRBJ1-3, with D hard to call. V gave up 7 bases and J gave up 0 bases, with 10 bases separating them. CDR3 size: 14 residues. CDR1 SGHTA and CDR2 FQGNSA come from the germline V gene.

The J gene is TRBJ2-6, the V gene TRBV19; weak D call: TRBD2 (7 bases). The CDR3 is made up of 16 amino acids. Trimming took off 5 bases at V and 5 bases at J, with 16 bases between the two ends. Per the germline V gene, CDR1 is LNHDA and CDR2 is SQIVND (reference sequence). The CDR3 spells CASSPHGGAWANVLTF. CDR3 coding DNA: TGTGCCAGTAGTCCCCATGGGGGGGCCTGGGCCAACGTCCTGACTTTC.

V gene TRBV4-1 combines with J gene TRBJ1-1, with D possibly TRBD1 on 5 matching bases. V was shortened by 4 bases and J by 1 base, with 10 bases between the two germline ends. The CDR3 has 14 residues. Germline V gene data show CDR1 as MGHRA and CDR2 as YSYEKL. CDR3 sequence: CASSRGGRNTEAFF. CDR3 DNA sequence: TGCGCCAGCAGCCGGGGGGGACGGAACACTGAAGCTTTCTTT.

Of note for this clone: One end of the junction fails to match germline, which may point to a read error. The chain uses TRBV2 and TRBJ2-5, with no clear D. The CDR3 is 9 amino acids. CDR1 is SNHLY and CDR2 is FYNNEI in the germline V gene. The CDR3 DNA follows: TGTGCCAGCAGTGAACCCCTAGACTTC. This gives the protein CASSEPLDF.